This paragraph covers one T cell receptor beta chain sequence. The entry originates in a study of blood T cell repertoires in COVID-19. Study overall: From the United States, Italy and Spain came samples of acute and convalescent COVID-19. T cells, B-cell-depleted T cells, or PBMCs supplied cDNA or gDNA.

The CDR3 is 16 residues long. Germline trimming cut 1 base from V and 1 base from J; bases unmatched to any gene: 4. Germline V CDR1 and CDR2: SGHRS, YFSETQ. Libraries were prepared by immunoSEQ multiplex PCR; TCRdb keeps only in-frame clonotypes and omits some of them. This table holds hundreds of thousands of clones, roughly 86% found once. The sequence came from a woman in her 30s who had recovered from COVID-19. The chain has TRBV5-1 and TRBJ2-3; TRBD2 aligns across 9 bases. The sequencing input was peripheral blood. The CDR3 DNA is TGCGCCAGCAGCTTGAGGGCGGGGGGGCGCACAGATACGCAGTATTTT. It yields the protein CASSLRAGGRTDTQYF. Using reference TRBV5-1 and TRBJ2-3 for the parts outside the CDR3, the full variable domain is KAGVTQTPRYLIKTRGQQVTLSCSPISGHRSVSWYQQTPGQGLQFLFEYFSETQRNKGNFPGRFSGRQFSNSRSEMNVSTLELGDSALYLCASSLRAGGRTDTQYFGPGTRLTVL.